The entry below describes one T cell receptor (beta chain). The antigen it recognizes is unknown. No much larger clone exists at a distance of one base, and base qualities are not known. Using the immunoSEQ hsTCRbeta Kit, TCR beta CDR3 regions were sequenced from DNA. The source study handled its data this way. TCR sequencing data were analysed with the ImmunoSEQ Analyzer. T cell clonality was defined as 1 minus Pielou's evenness computed on productive rearrangements. To measure T cell diversity, the inverse Simpson index was applied to productive templates. T cell density was defined as TCR beta template counts normalized to usable DNA, with usable DNA estimated by amplifying and sequencing housekeeping genes. Two-sided Kruskal-Wallis tests were used to compare TCR metrics across histologic stages. The immuneACCESS repertoire file appears here via TCRdb, limited to in-frame rearrangements. These files lack a portion of the clones; in checked studies, under half of the deficit traces to unresolved V genes, and the cause of the others is not known. The DNA gave D and trimming, while V, J and clone size come from that table. The sample has 9,500 to 13,000 clones on record, more than 65% of them singletons. Clones ranked in the top ten supply 1.5% to 2% of the sample.

The data belong to a study of immune evolution from preneoplasia to lung adenocarcinoma (dated by TCRdb to the early 2020s). With regard to the full study: HLA loss of heterozygosity was seen in approximately 6.7%, 15% and 36% of AIS, MIA and ADC lesions, and in no AAH lesions. The study combined immune gene expression, TCR sequencing and multiplex immunofluorescence to profile immune contexture across lung adenocarcinoma precursors and invasive adenocarcinoma. Resected precursor lesions (AAH, AIS, MIA) and invasive adenocarcinomas were compared against paired morphologically normal lung tissue. The sample size depended on which specimens were available, not on a prior power calculation. Whole exome sequencing and methylation data from the same cohort of nodules were integrated with the immune data. The overall cohort was made up of around 57 patients with pulmonary nodules who had surgical resection. A total of some 53 patients contributed TCR sequencing data. It was reported in the study that 95 to 120 samples were used for TCR sequencing. POLYSOLVER was used to infer Class I HLA alleles from exome data, and LOHHLA was used to detect allele-specific HLA loss. Study-level results and caveats: Top T cell clone frequencies were highest in normal lung and appeared to decrease progressively from AAH through AIS, MIA and invasive adenocarcinoma. The highest clonality was observed in normal lung, whereas higher T cell density and diversity but lower clonality appeared to be present in later-stage lesions. The findings reflected association rather than direct causation, and larger cohorts with long-term follow-up and longitudinal biopsies were considered necessary. The highest T cell clonality was observed in KRAS-mutant nodules compared with EGFR-mutant or double wild-type lesions. Because all patients came from Japan and China, whether the findings apply to Western populations was uncertain.

Resection was performed on patients in Japan or China between the mid-2010s and the late 2010s. Two lung cancer pathologists independently confirmed the histologic diagnosis of each case on H&E slides. Premalignant or tumor cells were enriched for nucleic acid extraction by macro-dissection performed after pathologic assessment. DNA was isolated from FFPE tissue using the AllPrep DNA/RNA FFPE Kit. The CDR3 measures 13 amino acids from cysteine to phenylalanine. Just the 39-base CDR3 DNA is kept, in frame starting at base 1. In the germline V gene, CDR1 corresponds to MNHEY and CDR2 to SVGAGI. V loses 9 bases of germline sequence and J loses 3 bases, and the interval between the two ends is 11 bases.

The rearranged chain carries TRBV6-5 and TRBJ2-2; the D gene is not confidently resolved. The sequenced sample was FFPE minimally invasive lung adenocarcinoma tissue. Explained via the paper, the cell subset or site label denotes: micro-invasive lung adenocarcinoma (MIA). The TCR was taken from a person aged 70 to 85 with lung adenocarcinoma. The nucleotide sequence is TGTGCCAGTGTAAGCAGCTACACCGGGGAGCTGTTTTTT. Its protein is CASVSSYTGELFF.